These T cell receptor beta chains were read from a single sample in a study of T cells after yellow fever vaccination. TCRdb reprocessed the 5' RACE reads via MiXCR and lists one record per CDR3 protein. The table records 46,000 or so distinct CDR3 sequences, 5% to 8% of them present only once. Sequences were derived from PBMCs, either bulk or a sorted T-cell subset (CD4+, CD8+, memory, or dextramer-sorted; not recorded which), sampled 45 days after the yellow fever booster vaccination. Receptor source: a young man who received the YFV17D yellow fever vaccine. The CDR3 runs from the conserved cysteine through the conserved F or W. Fields, in order: CDR3 length, J gene, clone size, D gene, V gene, CDR3 DNA, CDR3 protein. The D gene is left open where the match is weak. Some rows have no size entry. The others give once, few or many, or a class for an expanded clone.

12,TRBJ2-5,few,NA,TRBV19,TGTGCCAGTAGTACCAACAGGGAGACCCAGTACTTC,CASSTNRETQYF
13,TRBJ2-7,NA,NA,TRBV7-2,TGTGCCAGCAGCTTAGCGGTTGGCTACGAGCAGTACTTC,CASSLAVGYEQYF
14,TRBJ2-3,NA,NA,TRBV20-1,TGCAGTGCTAGCTACGGGGGAGCTCCAGATACGCAGTATTTT,CSASYGGAPDTQYF
13,TRBJ1-1,many,NA,TRBV6-4,TGTGCCAGCAGTGACCGGGACAACACTGAAGCTTTCTTT,CASSDRDNTEAFF
15,TRBJ1-5,few,NA,TRBV20-1,TGCAGTGCTACTTGGAAGAGGGGGAAGGATCAGCCCCAGCATTTT,CSATWKRGKDQPQHF
11,TRBJ2-2,few,NA,TRBV27,TGTGCCACCCGGGGATACGGGGAGCTGTTTTTT,CATRGYGELFF
18,TRBJ2-4,few,TRBD2,TRBV11-2,TGTGCCAGCAGCTTAGTAGCGGGAGGGCCCCTAGCCAAAAACATTCAGTACTTC,CASSLVAGGPLAKNIQYF
13,TRBJ2-7,many,TRBD1,TRBV7-2,TGTGCCAGCAGCTTAGTGGACAGGTACGAGCAGTACTTC,CASSLVDRYEQYF
15,TRBJ1-1,NA,TRBD1,TRBV29-1,TGCAGCGTTTCCTGGGTAGAGGGACAGGGGAAGGGGGCTTTCTTT,CSVSWVEGQGKGAFF
14,TRBJ2-2,NA,TRBD1,TRBV20-1,TGCAGTGCTGTACAGGGGGCGGGCACCGGGGAGCTGTTTTTT,CSAVQGAGTGELFF
15,TRBJ1-1,many,NA,TRBV27,TGTGCCAGCAGCTTTAGGTCGGCCACGAACACTGAAGCTTTCTTT,CASSFRSATNTEAFF
17,TRBJ2-2,few,NA,TRBV2,TGTGCCAGCATGAGTACTACGGAGTATCGTATGGCCGGGGAGCTGTTTTTT,CASMSTTEYRMAGELFF
13,TRBJ1-5,many,TRBD1,TRBV20-1,TGCAGCGTGGGGGACAGGGAATTCCAGCCCCAGCATTTT,CSVGDREFQPQHF
14,TRBJ2-7,NA,TRBD1,TRBV12-3/TRBV12-4,TGTGCCAGCAGTCCGGGACAGGGGATTTACGAGCAGTACTTC,CASSPGQGIYEQYF
16,TRBJ2-7,many,NA,TRBV24-1,TGTGCCACCAGTGACTCCCTTCAAGGGCCAACGGGCGAGCAGTACTTC,CATSDSLQGPTGEQYF
15,TRBJ2-2,many,TRBD2,TRBV2,TGTGCCAGCGGTCGAGGGAGCGGGAGGGCCGGGGAGCTGTTTTTT,CASGRGSGRAGELFF